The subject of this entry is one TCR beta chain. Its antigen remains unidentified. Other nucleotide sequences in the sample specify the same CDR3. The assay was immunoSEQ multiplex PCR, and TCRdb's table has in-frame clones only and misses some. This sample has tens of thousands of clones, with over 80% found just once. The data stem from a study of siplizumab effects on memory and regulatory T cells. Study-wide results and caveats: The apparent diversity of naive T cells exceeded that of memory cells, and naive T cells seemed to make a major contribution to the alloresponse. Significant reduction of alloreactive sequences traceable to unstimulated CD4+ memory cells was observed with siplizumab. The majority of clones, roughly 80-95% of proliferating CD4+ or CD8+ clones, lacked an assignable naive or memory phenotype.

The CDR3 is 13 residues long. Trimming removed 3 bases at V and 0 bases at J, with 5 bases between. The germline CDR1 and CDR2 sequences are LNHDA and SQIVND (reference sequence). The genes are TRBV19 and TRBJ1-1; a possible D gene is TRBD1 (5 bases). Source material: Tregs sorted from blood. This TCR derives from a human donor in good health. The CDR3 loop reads CASSIRVNTEAFF. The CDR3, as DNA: TGTGCCAGTAGTATCAGGGTGAACACTGAAGCTTTCTTT.